The rows below give T cell receptor beta chains drawn from one sample of a study of blood T cell repertoires in COVID-19. TCRdb's copy holds only in-frame clones and misses some; the assay was immunoSEQ multiplex PCR. This sample has about 200,000 clones, with 80% to 90% found just once. Sequenced input: peripheral blood. Receptors were obtained from a woman of 80 years or more with acute or convalescent COVID-19. Each CDR3 is given with its conserved first and last residue. A D gene is named only where the DNA matches it firmly. Size is stated for part of the rows, as once, few or many counts, or as a class when the clone is expanded.

-,13,TRBV10-3,TRBJ1-2,-,CAISDGAVNGYTF,TGTGCCATCAGTGATGGGGCAGTAAACGGCTACACCTTC
-,14,TRBV15,TRBJ2-1,TRBD2,CATSALAGIDQQFF,TGTGCCACCAGCGCGCTAGCGGGGATCGATCAGCAGTTCTTC
-,15,TRBV7-2,TRBJ1-2,-,CASSQDSSVGYGYTF,TGTGCCAGCAGCCAGGACAGCTCGGTCGGCTATGGCTACACCTTC
-,15,TRBV5-4,TRBJ1-6,-,CASSAGLEGNSPLHF,TGTGCCAGCAGCGCGGGCCTAGAGGGCAATTCACCCCTCCACTTT
-,14,TRBV19,TRBJ2-5,-,CASSETGSVETQYF,TGTGCCAGTAGTGAGACAGGATCTGTTGAGACCCAGTACTTC
-,18,TRBV21-1,TRBJ2-3,-,CASRSGLAGGGGTDTQYF,TGTGCCAGCAGATCGGGACTAGCGGGAGGCGGGGGCACAGATACGCAGTATTTT
-,13,TRBV6-2/TRBV6-3,TRBJ1-6,-,CASSDIDNSPLHF,TGTGCCAGCAGCGACATTGATAATTCACCCCTCCACTTT
-,13,TRBV6-6,TRBJ1-2,-,CASRKGADYGYTF,TGTGCCAGCAGAAAAGGTGCGGACTATGGCTACACCTTC
-,15,TRBV4-2,TRBJ2-1,TRBD2,CASSQAGASGNEQFF,TGTGCCAGCAGCCAAGCCGGGGCTAGCGGCAATGAGCAGTTCTTC
-,15,TRBV7-8,TRBJ2-7,TRBD1,CASSSLHRGPYEQYF,TGTGCCAGCAGCTCCCTCCACAGGGGCCCCTACGAGCAGTACTTC
-,17,TRBV19,TRBJ2-5,-,CASSIGRAGQRIETQYF,TGTGCCAGTAGTATCGGTAGAGCAGGCCAACGCATCGAGACCCAGTACTTC
-,13,TRBV10-3,TRBJ1-1,TRBD1,CAINSGGNTEAFF,TGTGCCATCAACTCAGGGGGGAACACTGAAGCTTTCTTT
-,13,TRBV27,TRBJ1-5,-,CASSLGHGQPQHF,TGTGCCAGCAGCTTGGGACACGGTCAGCCCCAGCATTTT
-,15,TRBV5-1,TRBJ2-7,TRBD2,CASSFSGGDPYEQYF,TGCGCCAGCAGCTTTAGCGGGGGGGATCCCTACGAGCAGTACTTC
once,15,TRBV4-3,TRBJ1-4,TRBD1,CASSQGSGTGDKLFF,TGCGCCAGCAGCCAAGGCTCTGGGACAGGCGACAAACTGTTTTTT
once,11,TRBV5-1,TRBJ2-3,-,CASSLRDTQYF,TGCGCCAGCAGCTTGCGAGATACGCAGTATTTT
-,16,TRBV6-5,TRBJ2-6,-,CASSFTRGAGANVLTF,TGTGCCAGCAGTTTCACAAGGGGCGCGGGGGCCAACGTCCTGACTTTC
-,13,TRBV5-8,TRBJ2-7,TRBD2,CASSFGLAGEQYF,TGTGCCAGCAGTTTCGGACTAGCAGGCGAGCAGTACTTC
-,15,TRBV5-1,TRBJ2-2,-,CASSLEVSGTGELFF,TGCGCCAGCAGCTTGGAGGTGTCGGGCACCGGGGAGCTGTTTTTT
-,17,TRBV5-4,TRBJ2-7,TRBD2,CASSPGTSGSFPYEQYF,TGTGCCAGCAGCCCCGGGACTAGCGGGAGCTTCCCCTACGAGCAGTACTTC
-,18,TRBV19,TRBJ1-4,TRBD1,CASRESGTARYGNEKLFF,TGTGCCAGTAGGGAATCGGGGACAGCACGTTATGGTAATGAAAAACTGTTTTTT
-,13,TRBV30,TRBJ1-1,-,CAWGITGYTEAFF,TGTGCCTGGGGGATAACAGGGTACACTGAAGCTTTCTTT
-,12,TRBV6-1,TRBJ2-1,-,CASSDRALAQFF,TGTGCCAGCAGTGACAGGGCGTTGGCCCAGTTCTTC
many,14,TRBV6-2/TRBV6-3,TRBJ1-4,-,CASSSSGANEKLFF,TGTGCCAGCAGTTCATCTGGAGCTAATGAAAAACTGTTTTTT
-,18,TRBV9,TRBJ2-3,-,CASSPRDRTGGDTDTQYF,TGTGCCAGCAGCCCTCGAGATCGGACTGGAGGGGACACAGATACGCAGTATTTT
-,14,TRBV27,TRBJ1-2,TRBD1,CASSLDRGSGGYTF,TGTGCCAGCAGTTTGGACAGGGGGTCAGGAGGCTACACCTTC
-,11,TRBV29-1,TRBJ1-3,-,CSVASLGTIYF,TGCAGCGTTGCCTCCCTCGGCACCATATATTTT